These T cell receptor beta chains were read from a single sample in a study of blood T cells in healthy people across ages. TCRdb re-derived calls from the 5' RACE reads in MiXCR, one entry per CDR3 protein. This table holds roughly 800,000 distinct CDR3 sequences, under 40% found once. The sample comprised blood. The receptors were gathered from a man between 18 and 35 years old in good health. Both conserved end residues are part of each CDR3. The order of the fields is V gene, D gene, J gene, clone size, CDR3 DNA, CDR3 protein. The D gene is left open where the match is weak. Expanded clones are given a class, and other clones once, few, many or no size at all.

>TRBV5-1|-|TRBJ2-1|few
TGCGCCAGCCGGGGGTCTGTCGGCAACAATGAGCAGTTCTTC
CASRGSVGNNEQFF
>TRBV5-1|-|TRBJ2-2|-
TGCGCCAGCAGCTTGGGCCCACAGGGTCTCACCGGGGAGCTGTTTTTT
CASSLGPQGLTGELFF
>TRBV4-1|-|TRBJ2-3|-
TGCGCCAGCAGCCAAGAGAGGGGCAAGGCAGATACGCAGTATTTT
CASSQERGKADTQYF
>TRBV18|TRBD1|TRBJ1-1|-
TGTGCCAGCTCTCGCGGGACAGGGAACACTGAAGCTTACTTT
CASSRGTGNTEAYF
>TRBV5-1|-|TRBJ2-3|few
TGCGCCAGCAGATTGTTGACAGCTAACACAGATACGCAGTATTTT
CASRLLTANTDTQYF
>TRBV7-9|TRBD1|TRBJ2-7|-
TGTGCCAGCAGAGGGTTAACAGGGGCCCACGAGCAGTACTTC
CASRGLTGAHEQYF
>TRBV9|TRBD1|TRBJ2-1|few
TGTGCCAGCAGCGTGGTGACAGGGGGCTTCTACAATGAGCAGTTCTTC
CASSVVTGGFYNEQFF
>TRBV2|-|TRBJ1-2|few
TGTGCCAGCAGTGGACAGTCTTTCGGCTACACCTTC
CASSGQSFGYTF
>TRBV5-1|-|TRBJ2-2|-
TGCGCCAGCAGCGTCAGGGGTGACACCGGGGAGCTGTTTTTT
CASSVRGDTGELFF
>TRBV4-2|-|TRBJ2-5|-
TGTGCCAGCAGCCAAGAAATCCGGACAGTCAAAGAGACCCAGTACTTC
CASSQEIRTVKETQYF
>TRBV6-2/TRBV6-3|-|TRBJ1-1|-
TGTGCCATTTCGGACGGTAGCACTGAAGCTTTCTTT
CAISDGSTEAFF
>TRBV5-6|-|TRBJ1-1|-
TGTGCCAGCAGCTTCACCCTCAGGGTGTACACTGAAGCTTTCTTT
CASSFTLRVYTEAFF
>TRBV20-1|-|TRBJ1-2|few
TGCAGTGCCACGGACCGACTCAATGGCTACACCTTC
CSATDRLNGYTF
>TRBV9|TRBD1|TRBJ2-3|-
TGTGCCAGCAGCCTCGGGACAGGCCCTAGCACAGATACGCAGTATTTT
CASSLGTGPSTDTQYF
>TRBV20-1|-|TRBJ2-3|many
TGCAGTGCTAGAAAGGCCACAGATACGCAGTATTTT
CSARKATDTQYF
>TRBV20-1|TRBD2|TRBJ2-1|-
TGCAGTGCTGGACTAGCGGGGGCCCGGGAGACCCAGTTCTTC
CSAGLAGARETQFF
>TRBV10-3|TRBD2|TRBJ2-3|few
TGTGCCATCAGCCGTGCGGGGGGCTCTACAGATACGCAGTATTTT
CAISRAGGSTDTQYF
>TRBV7-8|TRBD2|TRBJ2-7|-
TGTGCCAGCAGCTTCGGACTAGCGGGAGGTATTTGGTACGAGCAGTACTTC
CASSFGLAGGIWYEQYF
>TRBV28|-|TRBJ1-5|-
TGTGCCGGCAGTTTCTCGGGAACAGGCCAGCCCCAGCATTTT
CAGSFSGTGQPQHF
>TRBV3-1|TRBD1|TRBJ1-1|-
TGTGCCAGCAGGCAAACCGGGACAGGGAACACTGAAGTTTTCTTT
CASRQTGTGNTEVFF
>TRBV20-1|-|TRBJ2-5|-
TGCAGTGCTAGTCCCATGCGGGAGACCCAGTACTTC
CSASPMRETQYF
>TRBV28|-|TRBJ1-1|-
TGTGCCAGCAGTTTATGGTGGTCAGCTAACACTGAAGCTTTCTTT
CASSLWWSANTEAFF
>TRBV5-1|-|TRBJ2-3|once
TGCGCCAGCAGGTTTGACAGCCGCACAGATACGCAGTATTTT
CASRFDSRTDTQYF
>TRBV7-9|-|TRBJ1-5|-
TGTGCCAGCAGCTCGAACAGGGAACCTCATCAGCCCCAGCATTTT
CASSSNREPHQPQHF
>TRBV12-3/TRBV12-4|-|TRBJ2-3|-
TGTGCCAGCAGTCCCGAACAGGGACCAGATACGGAGTATTTT
CASSPEQGPDTEYF
>TRBV7-9|-|TRBJ2-5|-
TGTGCCAGCAGCTTGCAGGGCTTCAAGGAAGAGACCCAGTACTTC
CASSLQGFKEETQYF
>TRBV6-2/TRBV6-3|-|TRBJ2-5|few
TGTGCCAGCACCACGTGGGCAGGGGACGGCAATGAGCAGTACTTC
CASTTWAGDGNEQYF
>TRBV12-3/TRBV12-4|TRBD1|TRBJ1-1|few
TGTGCCAGCACCCTTCGACAGGGGACTGAAGCTTTCTTT
CASTLRQGTEAFF
>TRBV5-1|-|TRBJ2-2|once
TGCGCCAGCAGCTTGGTGCAGGACCACACCGGGGAGCTGTTTTTT
CASSLVQDHTGELFF